This T cell receptor beta chain originates from a study of cytomegalovirus exposure and HLA in healthy donors. Findings and limits, study-wide: Highly shared variants forming one cluster were likely a sequencing artifact. Roughly uniform depth of sequencing across donors was assumed in presence/absence analyses. Several of the most significant clusters were apparently associated with common viral pathogens in a later analysis.

Healthy individuals who donated bone marrow served as the donors. The PCR employed 60 Vbeta primers together with 13 Jbeta primers. Data came from immunoSEQ multiplex PCR; TCRdb stores just in-frame clones and leaves some out. The table includes over 150,000 clones, around 82% detected once. The CDR3 runs 14 residues. V dropped 6 bases and J dropped 3; count of bases not matched to a gene: 6. Germline assignment: CDR1 MNHEY and CDR2 SVGAGI. Details on this clone: Its antigen is as yet unknown.

The genes are TRBV6-5 and TRBJ1-2; 8 bases fit TRBD1. Input material: PBMCs. The receptor's source is a woman in her thirties in good health and CMV-seronegative. The CDR3 here is CASSLQGGYYGYTF. The DNA for the CDR3 is TGTGCCAGCAGCTTACAGGGGGGATACTATGGCTACACCTTC.